This T cell receptor (beta chain) was found in a study of T cell responses to AZD1222 COVID-19 vaccine. The assay was immunoSEQ multiplex PCR, and TCRdb's table has in-frame clones only and misses some. Among roughly 78,000 clones listed, roughly 85% were seen once. This clone appeared a few times. The germline CDR1 and CDR2 sequences are ENHRY and SYGVKD. V was trimmed by 3 bases and J by 8 bases, leaving 20 bases between them. The CDR3 is 16 amino acids. The sequencing used peripheral blood, collected on day 0 of AZD1222 vaccination. The source is an adult in good health. The V call is TRBV10-3, the J call TRBJ1-5, with a possible D match to TRBD1 (5 bases). CDR3 coding DNA: TGTGCCATCAGTGATGCCTCGATGGGAGCGGGGGAGCCCCAGCATTTT. It specifies CAISDASMGAGEPQHF.